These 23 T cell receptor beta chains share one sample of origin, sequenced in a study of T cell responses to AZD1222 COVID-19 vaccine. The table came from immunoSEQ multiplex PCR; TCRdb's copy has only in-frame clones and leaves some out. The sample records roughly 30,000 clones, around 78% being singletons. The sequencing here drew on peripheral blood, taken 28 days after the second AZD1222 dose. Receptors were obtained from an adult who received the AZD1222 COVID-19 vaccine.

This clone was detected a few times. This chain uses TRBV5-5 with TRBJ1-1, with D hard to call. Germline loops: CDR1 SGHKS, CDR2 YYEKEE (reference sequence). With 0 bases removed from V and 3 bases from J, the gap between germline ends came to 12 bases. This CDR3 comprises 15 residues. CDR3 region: CASSLEVMADTEAFF. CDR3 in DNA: TGTGCCAGCAGCTTGGAGGTAATGGCCGACACTGAAGCTTTCTTT.

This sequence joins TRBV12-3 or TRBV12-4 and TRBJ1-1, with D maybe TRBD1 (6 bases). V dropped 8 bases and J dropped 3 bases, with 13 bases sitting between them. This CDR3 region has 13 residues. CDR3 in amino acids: CASCKNRDTEAFF. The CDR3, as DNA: TGTGCCAGCTGCAAAAACAGGGACACTGAAGCTTTCTTT.

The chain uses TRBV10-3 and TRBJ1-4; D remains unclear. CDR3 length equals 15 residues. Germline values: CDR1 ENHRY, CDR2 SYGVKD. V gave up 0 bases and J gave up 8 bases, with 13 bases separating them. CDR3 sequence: CAISESNTSGEKLFF. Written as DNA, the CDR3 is TGTGCCATCAGTGAGTCGAATACCAGTGGGGAAAAACTGTTTTTT.

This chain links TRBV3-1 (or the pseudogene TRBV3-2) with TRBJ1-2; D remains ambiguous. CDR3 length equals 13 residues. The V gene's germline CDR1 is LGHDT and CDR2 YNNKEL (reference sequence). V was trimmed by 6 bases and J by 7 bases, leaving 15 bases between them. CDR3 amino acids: CASSSGSWGGYTF. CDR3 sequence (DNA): TGTGCCAGCAGTTCGGGATCCTGGGGTGGCTACACCTTC.

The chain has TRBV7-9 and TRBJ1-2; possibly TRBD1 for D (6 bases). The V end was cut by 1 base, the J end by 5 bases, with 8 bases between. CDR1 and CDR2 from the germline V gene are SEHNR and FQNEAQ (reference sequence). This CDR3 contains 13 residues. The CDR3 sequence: CASSLVGQYGYTF. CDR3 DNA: TGTGCCAGCAGCTTAGTAGGACAGTATGGCTACACCTTC.

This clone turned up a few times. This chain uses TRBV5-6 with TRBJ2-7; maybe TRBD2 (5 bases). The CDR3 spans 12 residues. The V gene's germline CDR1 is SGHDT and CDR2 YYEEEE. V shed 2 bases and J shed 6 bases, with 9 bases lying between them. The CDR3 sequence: CASSFSSGEQYV. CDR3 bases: TGTGCCAGCAGCTTTTCCAGCGGCGAGCAGTACGTC.

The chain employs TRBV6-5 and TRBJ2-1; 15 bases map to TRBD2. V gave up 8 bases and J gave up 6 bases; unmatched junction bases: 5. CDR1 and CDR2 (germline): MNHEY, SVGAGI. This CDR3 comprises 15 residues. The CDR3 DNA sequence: TGTGCCAGCCTAAGGACTAGCGGGGGGGCCAATGAGCAGTTCTTC. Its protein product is CASLRTSGGANEQFF.

CDR3 residues: CASSPSRNEQYF. In DNA, the CDR3 is TGTGCCAGCAGTCCCAGCAGGAACGAGCAGTACTTC. The chain is built from TRBV27 and TRBJ2-7; D gene unclear. Germline V CDR1 and CDR2: MNHEY, SMNVEV (reference sequence). CDR3 length: 12 residues. V was trimmed by 5 bases and J by 5 bases, leaving 10 bases between them.

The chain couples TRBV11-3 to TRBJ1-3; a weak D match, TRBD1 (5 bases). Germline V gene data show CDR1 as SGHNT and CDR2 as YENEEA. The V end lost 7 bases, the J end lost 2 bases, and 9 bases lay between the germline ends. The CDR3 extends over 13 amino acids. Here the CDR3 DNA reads TGTGCCAGCACCAGGGAAGCTGGAAACACCATATATTTT. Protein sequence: CASTREAGNTIYF.

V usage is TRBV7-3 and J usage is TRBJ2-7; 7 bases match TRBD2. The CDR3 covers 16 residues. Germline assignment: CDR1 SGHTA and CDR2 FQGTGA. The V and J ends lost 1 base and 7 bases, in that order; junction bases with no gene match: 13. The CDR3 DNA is TGTGCCAGCAGCTTAAAGTCGGGAGGCTCCCGAGGAGAGCAGTACGTC. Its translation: CASSLKSGGSRGEQYV.

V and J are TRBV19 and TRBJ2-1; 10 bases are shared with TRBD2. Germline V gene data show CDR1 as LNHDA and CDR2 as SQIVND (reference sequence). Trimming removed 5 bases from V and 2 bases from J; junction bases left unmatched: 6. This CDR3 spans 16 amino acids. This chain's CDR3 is CASSRASGSTYNEQFF. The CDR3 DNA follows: TGTGCCAGTAGTCGGGCTAGCGGGAGTACCTACAATGAGCAGTTCTTC.

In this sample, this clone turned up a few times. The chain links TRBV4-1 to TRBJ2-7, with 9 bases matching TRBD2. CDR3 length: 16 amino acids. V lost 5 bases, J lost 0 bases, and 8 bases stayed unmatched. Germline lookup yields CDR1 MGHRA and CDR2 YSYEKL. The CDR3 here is CASSLRTSASSYEQYF. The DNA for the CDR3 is TGCGCCAGCAGCTTAAGGACTAGCGCGAGCTCCTACGAGCAGTACTTC.

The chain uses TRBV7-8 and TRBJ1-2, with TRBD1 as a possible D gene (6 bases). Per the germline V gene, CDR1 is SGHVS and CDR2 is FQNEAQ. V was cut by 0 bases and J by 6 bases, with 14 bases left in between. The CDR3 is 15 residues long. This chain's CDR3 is CASSLAWMDSHGYTF. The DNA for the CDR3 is TGTGCCAGCAGCTTAGCGTGGATGGACAGTCATGGCTACACCTTC.

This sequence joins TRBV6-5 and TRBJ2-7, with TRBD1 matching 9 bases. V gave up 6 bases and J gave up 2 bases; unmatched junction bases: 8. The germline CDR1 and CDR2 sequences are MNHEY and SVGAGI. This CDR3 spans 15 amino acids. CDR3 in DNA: TGTGCCAGCAGCTTACCGGGACAGGGAACCTACGAGCAGTACTTC. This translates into CASSLPGQGTYEQYF.

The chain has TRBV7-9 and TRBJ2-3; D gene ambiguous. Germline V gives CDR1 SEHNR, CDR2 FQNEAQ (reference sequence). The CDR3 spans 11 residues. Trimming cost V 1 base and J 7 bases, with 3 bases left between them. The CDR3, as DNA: TGTGCCAGCAGCTTAGTACATACGCAGTATTTT. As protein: CASSLVHTQYF.

The CDR3 is CASSQEGGEAFF. DNA for the CDR3: TGTGCCAGCAGCCAAGAAGGAGGTGAAGCTTTCTTT. The chain joins TRBV4-2 to TRBJ1-1; D ambiguous. The V end lost 0 bases, the J end lost 7 bases, and 6 bases lay between the germline ends. There are 12 residues in the CDR3. Germline CDR1 and CDR2: LGHNA and YNFKEQ.

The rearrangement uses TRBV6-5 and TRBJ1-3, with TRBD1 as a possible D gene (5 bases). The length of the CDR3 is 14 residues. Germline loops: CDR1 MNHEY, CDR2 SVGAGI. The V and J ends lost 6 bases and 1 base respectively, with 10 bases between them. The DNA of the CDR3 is TGTGCCAGCAGCACCGGGACTTCTGGAAACACCATATATTTT. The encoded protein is CASSTGTSGNTIYF.

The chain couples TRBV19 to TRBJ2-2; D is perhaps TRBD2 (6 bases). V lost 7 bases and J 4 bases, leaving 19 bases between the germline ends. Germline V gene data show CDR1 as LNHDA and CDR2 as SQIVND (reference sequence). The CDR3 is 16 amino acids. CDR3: CASTPRRGRPTGELFF. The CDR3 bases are TGTGCCAGTACCCCACGGCGGGGCAGGCCCACCGGGGAGCTGTTTTTT.

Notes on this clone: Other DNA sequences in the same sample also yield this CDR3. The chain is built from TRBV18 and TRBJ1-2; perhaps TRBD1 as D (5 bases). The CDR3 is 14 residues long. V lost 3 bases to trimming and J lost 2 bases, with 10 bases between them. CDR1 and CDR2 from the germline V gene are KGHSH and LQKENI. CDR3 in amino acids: CASSPVGRNYGYTF. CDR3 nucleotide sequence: TGTGCCAGCTCACCGGTGGGGCGGAACTATGGCTACACCTTC.

The CDR3 spells CASSLGGVSEKLFF. In DNA form, the CDR3 reads TGTGCCAGCAGCTTAGGAGGGGTGTCCGAAAAACTGTTTTTT. This chain connects TRBV7-2 to TRBJ1-4; D might be TRBD1 (5 bases). V dropped 1 base and J dropped 8 bases, with 11 bases sitting between them. Germline CDR1 reads SGHTA; CDR2 reads FQGNSA. The CDR3 extends over 14 amino acids.

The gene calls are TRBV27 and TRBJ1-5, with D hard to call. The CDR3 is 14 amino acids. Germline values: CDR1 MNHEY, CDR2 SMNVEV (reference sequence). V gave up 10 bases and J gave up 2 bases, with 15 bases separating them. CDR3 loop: CATCRSRGNQPQHF. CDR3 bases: TGTGCCACCTGCCGGTCCCGAGGCAATCAGCCCCAGCATTTT.

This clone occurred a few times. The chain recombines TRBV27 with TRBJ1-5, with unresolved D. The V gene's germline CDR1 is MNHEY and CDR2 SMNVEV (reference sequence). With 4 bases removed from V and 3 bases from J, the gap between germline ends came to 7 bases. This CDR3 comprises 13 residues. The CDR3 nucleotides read TGTGCCAGCAGTTACAGTCTCAATCAGCCCCAGCATTTT. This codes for CASSYSLNQPQHF.

The CDR3, as DNA: TGTGCCAGTAGTTCCGGACAGGTTTTTGGAAACACCATATATTTT. It translates to CASSSGQVFGNTIYF. V usage is TRBV19 and J usage is TRBJ1-3, with 7 bases aligning to TRBD1. The V gene's germline CDR1 is LNHDA and CDR2 SQIVND (reference sequence). This CDR3 contains 15 residues. V shed 5 bases and J 3 bases; nucleotides not matched to a gene: 7. Full variable domain (remainder filled in from reference TRBV19 and TRBJ1-3): DGGITQSPKYLFRKEGQNVTLSCEQNLNHDAMYWYRQDPGQGLRLIYYSQIVNDFQKGDIAEGYSVSREKKESFPLTVTSAQKNPTAFYLCASSSGQVFGNTIYFGEGSWLTVV.